The 24 T cell receptor beta chains listed next were all sequenced from one sample in a study of cytomegalovirus exposure and HLA in healthy donors. Some clones are missing from TCRdb's copy, which holds only in-frame ones; the method was immunoSEQ multiplex PCR. The sample has approximately 230,000 clones, roughly 90% seen once. What was sequenced was PBMCs. These TCRs come from a young man in good health and CMV-seropositive.

The chain employs TRBV5-4 and TRBJ2-1; tentative D call: TRBD1 (5 bases). The length of the CDR3 is 13 residues. The ends were cut back, 1 base at V and 10 bases at J, with 12 bases in the middle. CDR1 SGHNT and CDR2 YYREEE come from the germline V gene (reference sequence). The chain's CDR3 is CASSLSQGPEQFF. CDR3 sequence (DNA): TGTGCCAGCAGCTTGTCCCAGGGCCCGGAGCAGTTCTTC.

The chain recombines TRBV6-1 with TRBJ1-5; D is unresolved. The CDR3 has 13 amino acids. Trimming stripped 7 bases from V and 4 bases from J, with 11 bases between. CDR1 and CDR2 from the germline V gene are MNHNS and SASEGT. The DNA of the CDR3 is TGTGCCAGCACCGGAAACCTTAATCAGCCCCAGCATTTT. Protein sequence: CASTGNLNQPQHF.

V and J are TRBV7-2 and TRBJ1-5; D remains ambiguous. Trimming shortened V by 5 bases and J by 6 bases, and 17 bases separated the two germline ends. Looked up from germline, CDR1 is SGHTA and CDR2 is FQGNSA. CDR3 size: 15 residues. The CDR3, as DNA: TGTGCCAGCAGCCAGTCGCTCCGGGGTTTTCAGCCCCAGCATTTT. It yields the protein CASSQSLRGFQPQHF.

The chain links TRBV5-1 to TRBJ1-1; the D is unclear. Germline V gene data show CDR1 as SGHRS and CDR2 as YFSETQ. The V gene lost 0 bases and the J gene lost 4 bases, with 10 bases spanning the gap. This CDR3 has 14 residues. For the CDR3, the DNA is TGCGCCAGCAGCTTGGCCGGGCTAGTCACTGAAGCTTTCTTT. It specifies CASSLAGLVTEAFF.

The chain joins TRBV28 to TRBJ1-4; D ambiguous. V dropped 3 bases and J dropped 7 bases, with 3 bases sitting between them. This CDR3 is 11 amino acids long. CDR1 is MDHEN, CDR2 SYDVKM, per germline. The CDR3 sequence: CASSFSEKLFF. The CDR3 DNA reads as TGTGCCAGCAGTTTTAGTGAAAAACTGTTTTTT.

This chain links TRBV7-9 with TRBJ2-3; D unresolved. The germline V gene has CDR1 SEHNR and CDR2 FQNEAQ (reference sequence). The ends were cut back, 5 bases at V and 3 bases at J, with 15 bases in the middle. The CDR3 totals 15 residues. The DNA of the CDR3 is TGTGCCAGCAGCCGCTTAGCTCTTGGGACAGATACGCAGTATTTT. It yields the protein CASSRLALGTDTQYF.

The V gene is TRBV4-1, the J gene TRBJ2-7; TRBD2 matches 8 bases. The CDR3 consists of 17 residues. The V gene end was trimmed by 2 bases and the J gene end by 4 bases; junction bases not matched to a gene: 13. Germline-derived CDR1 and CDR2 are MGHRA and YSYEKL. The CDR3 nucleotides read TGCGCCAGCAGCCAAACCCCCACTAGCGGAACTAGGTACGAGCAGTACTTC. This sequence encodes CASSQTPTSGTRYEQYF.

This chain connects TRBV7-3 to TRBJ1-2; tentatively, D is TRBD1 (6 bases). Germline loops: CDR1 SGHTA, CDR2 FQGTGA. V shed 4 bases and J shed 4 bases, with 10 bases lying between them. The CDR3 runs 13 residues. CDR3: CASSYGGGYGYTF. The CDR3 DNA reads TGTGCCAGCAGCTATGGAGGGGGCTATGGCTACACCTTC.

The chain combines TRBV6-6 with TRBJ1-2; 10 nucleotides line up with TRBD1. The CDR3 covers 14 residues. V trimming: 6 bases; J trimming: 5 bases; junction bases outside the gene matches: 6. In germline, CDR1 is MNHNY, CDR2 SVGAGI (reference sequence). The DNA of the CDR3 is TGTGCCAGCAGCACAGGGGGACAGGGGTATGGCTACACCTTC. Protein sequence: CASSTGGQGYGYTF.

The chain uses TRBV5-1 and TRBJ2-3, with 11 nucleotides matching TRBD2. V dropped 1 base and J dropped 4; count of bases not matched to a gene: 5. The CDR3 contains 16 residues. Per germline, CDR1 SGHRS and CDR2 YFSETQ. The CDR3 DNA is TGCGCCAGCAGCTTGTTGGCTAGCGGGAGGCCAGATACGCAGTATTTT. It specifies CASSLLASGRPDTQYF.

V is TRBV11-1 and J is TRBJ2-1; tentative D call: TRBD1 (5 bases). V lost 4 bases to trimming and J lost 0 bases, with 10 bases between them. The CDR3 runs to 15 residues. From germline, CDR1 is SGHAT and CDR2 FQDESV (reference sequence). In DNA form, the CDR3 reads TGTGCCAGCAGCTATCGACAGTTCTCCTACAATGAGCAGTTCTTC. Its protein is CASSYRQFSYNEQFF. Filled out from reference TRBV11-1 and TRBJ2-1, the complete variable domain reads EAEVAQSPRYKITEKSQAVAFWCDPISGHATLYWYRQILGQGPELLVQFQDESVVDDSQLPKDRFSAERLKGVDSTLKIQPAELGDSAMYLCASSYRQFSYNEQFFGPGTRLTVL.

This sequence joins TRBV30 and TRBJ1-5; no firm D call. The CDR3 has 12 residues. V lost 5 bases and J lost 3, with 8 bases in between. CDR1 and CDR2 (germline): GTSNPN, SVGIG (reference sequence). The CDR3 loop reads CAWGGFNQPQHF. The DNA for the CDR3 is TGTGCCTGGGGCGGATTCAATCAGCCCCAGCATTTT.

This clone was seen a few times. The gene calls are TRBV10-3 and TRBJ1-2; a weak D match, TRBD1 (6 bases). The V gene lost 4 bases and the J gene lost 7 bases, with 10 bases spanning the gap. The CDR3 runs 12 residues. Per the germline V gene, CDR1 is ENHRY and CDR2 is SYGVKD. CDR3 residues: CAISGTDIGYTF. The CDR3 DNA sequence: TGTGCCATCAGTGGGACAGACATTGGCTACACCTTC.

The CDR3 DNA follows: TGTGCCAGCAGCTTACCCGGGACTAGCGGGACCTATGAGCAGTTCTTC. Its translation: CASSLPGTSGTYEQFF. This chain links TRBV7-6 with TRBJ2-1; 13 bases match TRBD2. CDR3 length: 16 residues. Germline CDR1 reads SGHVS; CDR2 reads FNYEAQ. The V and J ends lost 2 bases and 8 bases, in that order; junction bases with no gene match: 6.

The chain combines TRBV27 with TRBJ2-7; 7 nucleotides match TRBD2. CDR1 is MNHEY, CDR2 SMNVEV, per germline (reference sequence). V trimming: 4 bases; J trimming: 6 bases; junction bases outside the gene matches: 12. This CDR3 has 15 residues. CDR3 DNA sequence: TGTGCCAGCAGTTCCCCCGGGGGGACTTTAGGCGAGCAGTACTTC. Its protein product is CASSSPGGTLGEQYF.

The genes are TRBV13 and TRBJ2-7, with TRBD2 identical over 12 bases. Germline V gene sequence: CDR1 PRHDT, CDR2 FYEKMQ (reference sequence). Unmatched junction bases numbered 5, after V lost 5 bases and J lost 3 bases. The CDR3 length is 15 residues. The CDR3, as DNA: TGTGCCAGCAGCCAGAGACTAGCGGGAGTCTACGAGCAGTACTTC. As protein: CASSQRLAGVYEQYF.

The chain employs TRBV25-1 and TRBJ2-2; unclear D gene. This CDR3 is built from 13 residues. Germline V gene data show CDR1 as MGHDK and CDR2 as SYGVNS. Trimming removed 0 bases at V and 5 bases at J, with 4 bases between. The CDR3 DNA sequence: TGTGCCAGCAGTGAATACGGGACCGGGGAGCTGTTTTTT. The encoded protein is CASSEYGTGELFF. The full variable domain, completed using reference TRBV25-1 and TRBJ2-2, is EADIYQTPRYLVIGTGKKITLECSQTMGHDKMYWYQQDPGMELHLIHYSYGVNSTEKGDLSSESTVSRIRTEHFPLTLESARPSHTSQYLCASSEYGTGELFFGEGSRLTVL.

This rearrangement joins TRBV5-1 to TRBJ1-2; no reliable D call. Trimming took 4 bases from V and 6 from J, leaving 16 bases between them. This CDR3 region has 14 residues. Germline V CDR1 and CDR2: SGHRS, YFSETQ. The CDR3 coding sequence is TGCGCCAGCAGCCCCTCGGGTAGGGCGGATGGCTACACCTTC. This gives the protein CASSPSGRADGYTF. Based on the CDR3 plus reference TRBV5-1 and TRBJ1-2, the full variable domain is KAGVTQTPRYLIKTRGQQVTLSCSPISGHRSVSWYQQTPGQGLQFLFEYFSETQRNKGNFPGRFSGRQFSNSRSEMNVSTLELGDSALYLCASSPSGRADGYTFGSGTRLTVV.

CDR3 residues: CASSPSGSHEQYF. CDR3 sequence (DNA): TGTGCCAGCTCACCCTCCGGTTCCCACGAGCAGTACTTC. This chain joins TRBV18 and TRBJ2-7; D call uncertain. CDR1 and CDR2 (germline): KGHSH, LQKENI. The CDR3 is 13 amino acids. Deletions cut 3 bases from V and 5 bases from J, with 11 bases between.

The CDR3 DNA reads TGTGCCAGCACATCTTTCACAGGGGAAACTAACTATGGCTACACCTTC. This gives the protein CASTSFTGETNYGYTF. This chain joins TRBV27 and TRBJ1-2, with 7 bases fitting TRBD1. Trimming removed 7 bases from V and 0 bases from J; junction bases left unmatched: 11. Germline-derived CDR1 and CDR2 are MNHEY and SMNVEV (reference sequence). This CDR3 region has 16 residues.

The CDR3 loop reads CASSAGTQGEKLFF. As DNA, the CDR3 is TGCGCCAGCAGCGCCGGGACTCAGGGGGAAAAACTGTTTTTT. The chain carries TRBV5-1 and TRBJ1-4; TRBD1 is a possible D gene (6 bases). Looked up from germline, CDR1 is SGHRS and CDR2 is YFSETQ. The CDR3 has 14 residues. V shed 4 bases and J shed 8 bases, with 15 bases lying between them.

The chain recombines TRBV2 with TRBJ2-5; a possible D gene is TRBD2 (7 bases). This CDR3 has 15 residues. Trimming removed 8 bases from V and 4 bases from J, with 20 bases in between. The germline V gene has CDR1 SNHLY and CDR2 FYNNEI. CDR3 loop: CASEWIAGAGETQYF. The CDR3 bases are TGTGCCAGCGAATGGATCGCGGGGGCGGGAGAGACCCAGTACTTC.

This chain connects TRBV6-1 to TRBJ2-7; D gene ambiguous. The V gene's germline CDR1 is MNHNS and CDR2 SASEGT. The CDR3 loop spans 13 amino acids. The germline V and J ends were trimmed by 7 bases and 0 bases, with 10 bases remaining between them. In DNA, the CDR3 is TGTGCCAGCACAGGCCAAAACTCCTACGAGCAGTACTTC. Its translation is CASTGQNSYEQYF.

The J gene is TRBJ1-1, the V gene TRBV6-5; a weak D match, TRBD1 (5 bases). The V end was cut by 10 bases, the J end by 4 bases, with 16 bases between. The germline CDR1 and CDR2 sequences are MNHEY and SVGAGI. This CDR3 has 13 residues. Here the CDR3 DNA reads TGTGCCACCCGATGGGGGACGCCCACTGAAGCTTTCTTT. Translated, it gives CATRWGTPTEAFF.